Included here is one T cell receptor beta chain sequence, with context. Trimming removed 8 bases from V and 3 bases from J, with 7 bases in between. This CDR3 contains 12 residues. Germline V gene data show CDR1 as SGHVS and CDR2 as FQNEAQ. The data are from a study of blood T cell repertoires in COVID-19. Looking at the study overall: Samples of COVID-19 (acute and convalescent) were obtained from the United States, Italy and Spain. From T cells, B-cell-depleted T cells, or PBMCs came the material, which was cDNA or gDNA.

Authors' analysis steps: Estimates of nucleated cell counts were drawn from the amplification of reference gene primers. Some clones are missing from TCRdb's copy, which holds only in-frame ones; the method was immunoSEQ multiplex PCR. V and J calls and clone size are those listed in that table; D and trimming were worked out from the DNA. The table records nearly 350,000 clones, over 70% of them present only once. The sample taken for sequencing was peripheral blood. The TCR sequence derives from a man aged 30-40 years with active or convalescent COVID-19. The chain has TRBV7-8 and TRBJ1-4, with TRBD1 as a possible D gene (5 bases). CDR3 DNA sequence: TGTGCCAGCGGCAGGGCTAATGAAAAACTGTTTTTT. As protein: CASGRANEKLFF.